This TCR beta chain was recorded in a study of cytomegalovirus exposure and HLA in healthy donors. The germline V gene encodes CDR1 SQVTM and CDR2 ANQGSEA. CDR3 length equals 12 residues. 60 Vbeta and 13 Jbeta primers were used in PCR. Original analysis: Later, an analysis found 75 million to 100 million unique TCR beta chains, and around 10 million of these were shared. Profiling relied on immunoSEQ multiplex PCR, and the TCRdb table lists in-frame clones only, not all of them. D and trimming come from the DNA, and the V and J calls and clone size come from that table. The sample has about 140,000 clones, roughly four fifths seen once. A word on this clone: At one end the junction does not follow the germline gene, possibly because of a read error.

This TCR derives from a male donor in good health and CMV-seronegative. The genes are TRBV29-1 and TRBJ1-2; D is unclear. The sample consisted of PBMCs. The CDR3 is CSVGAGNFGYTF. In DNA form, the CDR3 reads TGCAGCGTTGGTGCAGGAAACTTTGGCTACACCTTC.